Following are 8 T cell receptor beta chains from one sample sequenced in a study of cytomegalovirus exposure and HLA in healthy donors. PCR employed 60 Vbeta and 13 Jbeta primers. Clones were sequenced by immunoSEQ multiplex PCR, and TCRdb holds only the in-frame ones, with some missing. Here the sample table reports under 250,000 clones. Sequencing was performed on PBMCs. All receptors come from a girl aged 2 to 10 in good health and CMV-seropositive.

The CDR3 region has the DNA TGCGCCAGCAGCTTGGCCGGGACTTCTCTAACTTTCTTT. It codes for CASSLAGTSLTFF. The chain joins TRBV5-1 to TRBJ1-1; tentatively, D is TRBD1 (5 bases). The ends were cut back, 0 bases at V and 12 bases at J, with 15 bases in the middle. This CDR3 has 13 residues. The V gene's germline CDR1 is SGHRS and CDR2 YFSETQ.

V and J are TRBV10-3 and TRBJ2-2; D perhaps matches TRBD1 (5 bases). Per the germline V gene, CDR1 is ENHRY and CDR2 is SYGVKD. Between the trimmed V and J ends, which lost 0 bases and 2 bases, there was a span of 10 bases. This CDR3 has 16 amino acids. The CDR3 bases are TGTGCCATCAGTGAGTCCAGGGCCGACAACACCGGGGAGCTGTTTTTT. This translates into CAISESRADNTGELFF.

The chain couples TRBV7-9 to TRBJ2-7, with a tentative D call TRBD1 (6 bases). The CDR3 is made up of 13 amino acids. The germline V and J ends were trimmed by 6 bases and 2 bases, with 11 bases remaining between them. The germline V gene encodes CDR1 SEHNR and CDR2 FQNEAQ (reference sequence). The CDR3 DNA reads TGTGCCAGCAGTTTCAGGGGTCCCTACGAGCAGTACTTC. The encoded protein is CASSFRGPYEQYF.

This chain joins TRBV27 and TRBJ2-1; TRBD2 aligns across 7 bases. The trim removed 7 bases at V and 7 bases at J, leaving 7 bases unmatched. The CDR3 is made up of 13 amino acids. The germline V gene encodes CDR1 MNHEY and CDR2 SMNVEV (reference sequence). This chain's CDR3 is CASNLAGVNEQFF. DNA of the CDR3: TGTGCCAGCAACTTAGCGGGTGTGAATGAGCAGTTCTTC.

The gene calls are TRBV19 and TRBJ2-2, with 8 bases aligning to TRBD2. The CDR3 extends over 16 amino acids. The trim removed 3 bases at V and 0 bases at J, leaving 3 bases unmatched. Germline V gives CDR1 LNHDA, CDR2 SQIVND (reference sequence). The CDR3 spells CASSIPGLANTGELFF. The CDR3 DNA is TGTGCCAGTAGTATTCCGGGACTAGCGAACACCGGGGAGCTGTTTTTT.

The chain recombines TRBV19 with TRBJ1-2; D is ambiguous. V lost 8 bases and J lost 1, with 20 bases in between. Germline-derived CDR1 and CDR2 are LNHDA and SQIVND (reference sequence). The CDR3 totals 16 residues. The CDR3 DNA follows: TGTGCCAGTCTCCTGAGGGTCTCCGGGGTTAACTATGGCTACACCTTC. This codes for CASLLRVSGVNYGYTF.

J is TRBJ1-1 and V is TRBV2, with 11 nucleotides matching TRBD1. The junction had 11 bases not matched to a gene; V was cut back by 6 bases and J by 5 bases. CDR1 SNHLY and CDR2 FYNNEI come from the germline V gene. The CDR3 extends over 16 amino acids. The CDR3 nucleotides read TGTGCCAGCAGCGTAATTCCGGACAGGGGGCGGACTGAAGCTTTCTTT. This sequence encodes CASSVIPDRGRTEAFF. Combining the CDR3 with reference TRBV2 and TRBJ1-1 gives the whole variable domain EPEVTQTPSHQVTQMGQEVILRCVPISNHLYFYWYRQILGQKVEFLVSFYNNEISEKSEIFDDQFSVERPDGSNFTLKIRSTKLEDSAMYFCASSVIPDRGRTEAFFGQGTRLTVV.

The chain uses TRBV5-4 and TRBJ2-3, with 9 bases matching TRBD2. J was trimmed by 2 bases and V by 0 bases; bases with no gene match: 10. The germline V gene encodes CDR1 SGHNT and CDR2 YYREEE (reference sequence). The CDR3 extends over 18 amino acids. The CDR3 sequence is CASSLAGSGSGFTDTQYF. CDR3 DNA sequence: TGTGCCAGCAGCTTGGCGGGTAGCGGGAGCGGGTTCACAGATACGCAGTATTTT.